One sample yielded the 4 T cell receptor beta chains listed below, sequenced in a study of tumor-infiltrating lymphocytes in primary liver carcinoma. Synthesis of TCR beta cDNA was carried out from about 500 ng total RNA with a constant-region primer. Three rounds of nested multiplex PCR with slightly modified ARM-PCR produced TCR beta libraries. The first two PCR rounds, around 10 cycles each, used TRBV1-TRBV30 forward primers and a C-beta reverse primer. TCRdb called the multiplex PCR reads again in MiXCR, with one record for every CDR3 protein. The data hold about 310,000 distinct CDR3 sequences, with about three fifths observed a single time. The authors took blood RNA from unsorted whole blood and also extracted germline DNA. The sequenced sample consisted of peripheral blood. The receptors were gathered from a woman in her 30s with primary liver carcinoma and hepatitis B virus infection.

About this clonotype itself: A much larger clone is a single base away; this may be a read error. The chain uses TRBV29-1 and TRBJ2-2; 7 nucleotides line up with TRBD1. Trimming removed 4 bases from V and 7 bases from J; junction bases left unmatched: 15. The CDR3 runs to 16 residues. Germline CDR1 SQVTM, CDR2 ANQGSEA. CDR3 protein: CSVGGGIGGLDGELFF. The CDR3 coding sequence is TGCAGCGTTGGAGGGGGCATCGGCGGTTTGGACGGGGAGCTGTTTTTT.

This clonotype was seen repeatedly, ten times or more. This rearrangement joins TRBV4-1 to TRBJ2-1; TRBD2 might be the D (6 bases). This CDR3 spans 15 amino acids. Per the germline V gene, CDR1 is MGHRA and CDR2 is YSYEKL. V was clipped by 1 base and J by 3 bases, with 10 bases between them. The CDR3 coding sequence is TGCGCCAGCAGCCAAGGAATGACTAGCTACAATGAGCAGTTCTTC. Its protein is CASSQGMTSYNEQFF.

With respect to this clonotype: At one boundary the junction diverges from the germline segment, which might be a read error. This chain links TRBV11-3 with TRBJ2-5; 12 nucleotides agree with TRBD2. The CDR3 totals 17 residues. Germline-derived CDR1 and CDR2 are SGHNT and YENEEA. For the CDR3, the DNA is TGTGCCAGCACCCTATTCGTAGGGACTAGCGGGCAAGAGACTCAGTACTTC. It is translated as CASTLFVGTSGQETQYF.

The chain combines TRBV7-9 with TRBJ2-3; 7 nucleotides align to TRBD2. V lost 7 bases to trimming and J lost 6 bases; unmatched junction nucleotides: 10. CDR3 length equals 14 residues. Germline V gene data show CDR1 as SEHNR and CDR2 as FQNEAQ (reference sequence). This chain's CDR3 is CASNPMGGPDTQYF. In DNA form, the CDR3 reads TGTGCCAGCAACCCCATGGGAGGGCCTGATACGCAGTATTTT.